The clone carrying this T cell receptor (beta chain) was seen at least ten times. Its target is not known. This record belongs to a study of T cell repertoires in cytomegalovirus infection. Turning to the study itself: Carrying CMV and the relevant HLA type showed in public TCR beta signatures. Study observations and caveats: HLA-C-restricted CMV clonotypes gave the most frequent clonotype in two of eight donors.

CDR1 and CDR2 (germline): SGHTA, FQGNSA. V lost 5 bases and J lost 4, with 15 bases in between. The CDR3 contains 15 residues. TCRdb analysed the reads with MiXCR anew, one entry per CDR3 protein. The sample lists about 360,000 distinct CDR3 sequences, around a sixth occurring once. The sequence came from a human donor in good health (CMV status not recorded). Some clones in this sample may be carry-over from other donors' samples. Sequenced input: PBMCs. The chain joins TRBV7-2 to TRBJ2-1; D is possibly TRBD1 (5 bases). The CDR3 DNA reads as TGTGCCAGCAGCCCCCTTGACAGCTCGTACAATGAGCAGTTCTTC. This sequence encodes CASSPLDSSYNEQFF. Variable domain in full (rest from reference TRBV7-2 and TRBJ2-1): GAGVSQSPSNKVTEKGKDVELRCDPISGHTALYWYRQSLGQGLEFLIYFQGNSAPDKSGLPSDRFSAERTGGSVSTLTIQRTQQEDSAVYLCASSPLDSSYNEQFFGPGTRLTVL.